This T cell receptor beta chain was identified during a study of blood T cell repertoires in COVID-19. This clone has at least ten counts. CDR1 KGHSH and CDR2 LQKENI come from the germline V gene. V gave up 2 bases and J gave up 6 bases, with 11 bases separating them. This CDR3 comprises 14 residues. Only in-frame clones appear in the TCRdb table, and some are missing; sequencing was by immunoSEQ multiplex PCR. This sample has around 180,000 clones, with around 80% found just once. This sequence originates from a man between 65 and 80 years old with active or convalescent COVID-19. Sequences were obtained from peripheral blood. This sequence joins TRBV18 and TRBJ1-5; the D is unclear. The CDR3 protein is CASSPTETSQPQHF. CDR3 DNA sequence: TGTGCCAGCTCACCAACTGAGACAAGTCAGCCCCAGCATTTT.